These T cell receptor beta chains were read from a single sample in a study of response to subunit inactivated influenza vaccine. TCRdb fed the RT-PCR reads into MiXCR, producing one record per CDR3 protein. The table has around 520,000 distinct CDR3 sequences, roughly 10% seen once. The source was PBMCs from blood, collected on the day of vaccination. These receptors all come from a man aged 45-60 years who received an inactivated influenza vaccine. Both conserved end residues are part of each CDR3. Expanded clones are given a class, and other clones once, few, many or no size at all.

j_call,clone_size,v_call,cdr3_aa
TRBJ2-5,.,TRBV4-3,CASSQDPARGQETQYF
TRBJ2-2,few,TRBV7-9,CASSGTGELNTGELFF
TRBJ2-2,.,TRBV7-6,CASSLRLTGPLNTGELFF
TRBJ2-7,few,TRBV6-1,CASSEVATTGVTSGRYYEQYF
TRBJ1-2,few,TRBV3-1,CASSQVAANYGYTF
TRBJ2-3,.,TRBV7-2,CASSLGTVDTQYF
TRBJ2-2,.,TRBV5-1,CASSLENRQGAGGELFF
TRBJ2-1,.,TRBV5-1,CASSLAGGSGYNEQFF
TRBJ2-1,.,TRBV6-2/TRBV6-3,CASSFGGGLGVNEQFF
TRBJ1-3,.,TRBV18,CASSPYPAETPGNTIYF
TRBJ2-7,few,TRBV12-3/TRBV12-4,CASSPFQRSGEQYF
TRBJ1-1,.,TRBV2,CASKETQVRNTEAFF